This T cell receptor (beta chain) was recovered during a study of breast tumors, draining lymph nodes, adjacent tissues. General observations from the study: Tumor repertoires ranked between lymph nodes and nontumor tissue in diversity, with V and J gene preferences. Luminal-like breast cancer showed significantly higher tumor–nontumor repertoire similarity than basal-like. The lymph node origin of tumor T cells was framed as consistent with a hypothesis, not demonstrated.

The CDR3 covers 12 residues. Germline CDR1 reads SNHLY; CDR2 reads FYNNEI. The V and J ends lost 6 bases and 8 bases respectively, with 13 bases between them. Samples came from axillary lymph nodes draining the breast cancer. TCRdb redid the calling of the multiplex PCR reads with MiXCR, one entry per CDR3 protein. The sample has 150,000 to 200,000 distinct CDR3 sequences, 25% to 40% seen once. This clonotype was counted at least ten times. What it recognizes is unknown. The TCR sequence derives from a female donor with breast cancer. Some clones in this sample may be carry-over from other donors' samples. The chain uses TRBV2 and TRBJ1-2, with a weak D call TRBD1 (6 bases). Sequenced material: axillary lymph node tissue. This CDR3 reads CASRDPRGGYTF. CDR3 DNA sequence: TGTGCCAGCAGGGACCCCAGGGGCGGCTACACCTTC.